Below, 4 T cell receptor beta chains from the same sample are listed, as sequenced in a study of cytomegalovirus exposure and HLA in healthy donors. The PCR employed 60 Vbeta primers together with 13 Jbeta primers. Clones were read by immunoSEQ multiplex PCR, and TCRdb kept only the in-frame ones, dropping some. The sample records about 120,000 clones, over 70% being singletons. Sequencing was done on a sample of PBMCs. The receptors originated from a female donor in good health and CMV-seropositive.

There are a few counts of this clone. This CDR3 reads CATKRGSFNNEQFF. CDR3 nucleotide sequence: TGTGCCACTAAGCGTGGGTCCTTTAATAATGAGCAGTTCTTC. This sequence joins TRBV19 and TRBJ2-1; D is unresolved. The CDR3 sequence is 14 residues long. Trimming removed 10 bases from V and 7 bases from J, with 20 bases in between. Looked up from germline, CDR1 is LNHDA and CDR2 is SQIVND (reference sequence).

This clone was detected only once. This chain joins TRBV7-9 and TRBJ1-4, with D perhaps TRBD1 (5 bases). CDR1 and CDR2 from the germline V gene are SEHNR and FQNEAQ (reference sequence). The CDR3 contains 15 residues. Trimming took 7 bases from V and 2 from J, leaving 14 bases between them. The CDR3 coding sequence is TGTGCCAGCACCTACGGGGGTGGTACTAATGAAAAACTGTTTTTT. This gives the protein CASTYGGGTNEKLFF.

This sequence joins TRBV7-9 and TRBJ1-1; 7 positions agree with TRBD1. The CDR3 loop spans 16 amino acids. The V gene's germline CDR1 is SEHNR and CDR2 FQNEAQ (reference sequence). The ends lost 5 bases at V and 6 bases at J; junction bases unmatched: 15. The CDR3 region is CASSAPPTGLGAEAFF. The CDR3 bases are TGTGCCAGCAGCGCACCCCCGACAGGGCTGGGGGCTGAAGCTTTCTTT.

A remark on this clone: Different DNA sequences within this sample yield the same CDR3. The chain carries TRBV6-1 and TRBJ1-1; perhaps TRBD1 as D (5 bases). CDR3 length: 14 amino acids. Germline V gene sequence: CDR1 MNHNS, CDR2 SASEGT. Trimming pared 3 bases from V and 0 bases from J, leaving 8 bases between. DNA of the CDR3: TGTGCCAGCAGTGACTACAGGCTGAACACTGAAGCTTTCTTT. Protein product: CASSDYRLNTEAFF.